The rows below give T cell receptor beta chains drawn from one sample of a study of shared clonotypes between healthy human individuals. Here immunoSEQ multiplex PCR was the method, and the copy in TCRdb shows in-frame clones only, minus some. The sample includes approximately 1.9 million clones, 90% to 95% of them seen just once. Sequencing input: naive CD8+ T cells from PBMCs. The receptors were sampled from a man aged 18-30 years in good health. Some clones in this sample may be carry-over from other donors' samples. Both conserved end residues are part of each CDR3. Fields, in order: clone size, V gene, J gene, D gene, CDR3 protein, CDR3 DNA. A D gene is named only where the DNA matches it firmly. Clone size, where shown, is once, few, many, or a class for clones that have expanded.

abundance: once
v_gene: TRBV7-9
j_gene: TRBJ2-1
d_gene: TRBD1
CDR3aa: CASGKGQGALQFF
CDR3nt: TGTGCCAGCGGGAAGGGACAGGGGGCTTTGCAGTTCTTC

abundance: NA
v_gene: TRBV27
j_gene: TRBJ2-7
d_gene: TRBD1
CDR3aa: CASSAAGQGYEQYF
CDR3nt: TGTGCCAGCAGTGCCGCTGGACAGGGCTACGAGCAGTACTTC

abundance: NA
v_gene: TRBV7-2
j_gene: TRBJ2-4
d_gene: TRBD1
CDR3aa: CASRDRTGVAKNIQYF
CDR3nt: TGTGCCAGCAGGGACCGGACAGGGGTGGCCAAAAACATTCAGTACTTC

abundance: NA
v_gene: TRBV7-9
j_gene: TRBJ2-3
d_gene: NA
CDR3aa: CASSLAGGYVLSDTQYF
CDR3nt: TGTGCCAGCAGCTTGGCTGGGGGCTACGTACTCTCAGATACGCAGTATTTT

abundance: NA
v_gene: TRBV12-5
j_gene: TRBJ2-1
d_gene: TRBD2
CDR3aa: CASGLILGLAGRHEQFF
CDR3nt: TGTGCTAGTGGTTTGATCCTGGGGCTAGCGGGAAGACATGAGCAGTTCTTC

abundance: once
v_gene: TRBV9
j_gene: TRBJ2-7
d_gene: TRBD2
CDR3aa: CASSVASSGTYEQYF
CDR3nt: TGTGCCAGCAGCGTAGCCTCTAGCGGGACCTACGAGCAGTACTTC

abundance: NA
v_gene: TRBV4-1
j_gene: TRBJ1-1
d_gene: NA
CDR3aa: CASSLKRAPPNTEAFF
CDR3nt: TGCGCCAGCAGCCTAAAACGGGCACCCCCGAACACTGAAGCTTTCTTT

abundance: NA
v_gene: TRBV29-1
j_gene: TRBJ2-2
d_gene: NA
CDR3aa: CSVEKGRGTGELFF
CDR3nt: TGCAGCGTTGAAAAGGGGCGCGGCACCGGGGAGCTGTTTTTT

abundance: NA
v_gene: TRBV4-1
j_gene: TRBJ1-1
d_gene: TRBD1
CDR3aa: CASRPGTGLNTEAFF
CDR3nt: TGCGCCAGCAGACCCGGGACAGGATTGAACACTGAAGCTTTCTTT

abundance: NA
v_gene: TRBV2
j_gene: TRBJ1-2
d_gene: NA
CDR3aa: CASRAVPTNYGYTF
CDR3nt: TGTGCCAGCAGGGCCGTGCCCACTAACTATGGCTACACCTTC

abundance: NA
v_gene: TRBV5-1
j_gene: TRBJ2-1
d_gene: NA
CDR3aa: CASSLVGRGSANEQFF
CDR3nt: TGCGCCAGCAGCTTGGTAGGCAGGGGCTCGGCGAATGAGCAGTTCTTC

abundance: NA
v_gene: TRBV15
j_gene: TRBJ1-4
d_gene: NA
CDR3aa: CATQGNEKLFF
CDR3nt: TGTGCCACCCAGGGTAATGAAAAACTGTTTTTT

abundance: NA
v_gene: TRBV11-2
j_gene: TRBJ2-7
d_gene: TRBD2
CDR3aa: CASSLDRRPSGFYEQYF
CDR3nt: TGTGCCAGCAGCTTAGATCGGCGGCCTAGCGGCTTCTACGAGCAGTACTTC

abundance: NA
v_gene: TRBV27
j_gene: TRBJ1-2
d_gene: NA
CDR3aa: CASSLSYSSGANYGYTF
CDR3nt: TGTGCCAGCAGTTTATCGTACAGTTCAGGGGCTAACTATGGCTACACCTTC

abundance: NA
v_gene: TRBV6-6
j_gene: TRBJ1-1
d_gene: TRBD1
CDR3aa: CASTEVPGTANTEAFF
CDR3nt: TGTGCCAGCACCGAGGTGCCTGGGACAGCGAACACTGAAGCTTTCTTT

abundance: NA
v_gene: TRBV7-9
j_gene: TRBJ2-1
d_gene: NA
CDR3aa: CASRDLGSYTLFF
CDR3nt: TGTGCCAGCAGGGACCTCGGGAGTTACACACTATTCTTC

abundance: NA
v_gene: TRBV5-6
j_gene: TRBJ1-1
d_gene: NA
CDR3aa: CASSPSRSAEAFF
CDR3nt: TGTGCCAGCAGCCCCTCAAGGAGTGCTGAAGCTTTCTTT

abundance: NA
v_gene: TRBV7-9
j_gene: TRBJ1-1
d_gene: NA
CDR3aa: CASSFQNQASTEAFF
CDR3nt: TGTGCCAGCAGCTTTCAAAACCAGGCGAGCACTGAAGCTTTCTTT

abundance: NA
v_gene: TRBV27
j_gene: TRBJ1-1
d_gene: NA
CDR3aa: CASRPSHEGWTEAFF
CDR3nt: TGTGCCAGCAGACCCAGCCACGAGGGATGGACTGAAGCTTTCTTT

abundance: NA
v_gene: TRBV14
j_gene: TRBJ2-3
d_gene: NA
CDR3aa: CASSQEGLVDTQYF
CDR3nt: TGTGCCAGCAGCCAAGAGGGGCTCGTGGATACGCAGTATTTT

abundance: NA
v_gene: TRBV5-1
j_gene: TRBJ2-7
d_gene: NA
CDR3aa: CASSSGTLRYEQYF
CDR3nt: TGCGCCAGCAGCTCAGGGACCTTGCGCTACGAGCAGTACTTC

abundance: NA
v_gene: TRBV7-9
j_gene: TRBJ1-5
d_gene: NA
CDR3aa: CASSLGGLNQPQHF
CDR3nt: TGTGCCAGCAGCTTAGGAGGACTCAATCAGCCCCAGCATTTT

abundance: NA
v_gene: TRBV5-6
j_gene: TRBJ2-7
d_gene: TRBD2
CDR3aa: CASITGTSGEQYF
CDR3nt: TGTGCCAGTATAACCGGGACTAGCGGGGAGCAGTACTTC

abundance: NA
v_gene: TRBV7-9
j_gene: TRBJ2-7
d_gene: TRBD1
CDR3aa: CASSSNTGTALSYEQYF
CDR3nt: TGTGCCAGCAGCTCAAATACCGGGACAGCTCTCTCCTACGAGCAGTACTTC

abundance: NA
v_gene: TRBV30
j_gene: TRBJ2-1
d_gene: TRBD1
CDR3aa: CAGINTGGNSNEQFF
CDR3nt: TGTGCCGGGATAAACACAGGGGGCAATTCGAATGAGCAGTTCTTC

abundance: NA
v_gene: TRBV6-1
j_gene: TRBJ1-5
d_gene: NA
CDR3aa: CASSEARIWLRAESNQPQHF
CDR3nt: TGTGCCAGCAGTGAAGCGAGGATCTGGTTGAGGGCTGAGAGCAATCAGCCCCAGCATTTT

abundance: NA
v_gene: TRBV27
j_gene: TRBJ2-1
d_gene: TRBD1
CDR3aa: CASRKQGASSYNEQFF
CDR3nt: TGTGCCAGCCGCAAACAGGGGGCAAGTTCCTACAATGAGCAGTTCTTC

abundance: once
v_gene: TRBV13
j_gene: TRBJ2-3
d_gene: NA
CDR3aa: CASSPPFSGPQADTQYF
CDR3nt: TGTGCCAGCAGCCCTCCATTTAGCGGACCACAGGCAGATACGCAGTATTTT

abundance: NA
v_gene: TRBV7-8
j_gene: TRBJ2-5
d_gene: NA
CDR3aa: CASSLRQLQETQYF
CDR3nt: TGTGCCAGCAGCTTAAGACAGCTCCAAGAGACCCAGTACTTC

abundance: NA
v_gene: TRBV2
j_gene: TRBJ1-3
d_gene: NA
CDR3aa: CASRGPGGTSGNTIYF
CDR3nt: TGTGCCAGCAGGGGCCCTGGGGGAACCTCTGGAAACACCATATATTTT

abundance: once
v_gene: TRBV6-1
j_gene: TRBJ1-2
d_gene: NA
CDR3aa: CASRWRKSGYGYTF
CDR3nt: TGTGCCAGCAGATGGAGGAAGAGCGGCTATGGCTACACCTTC

abundance: NA
v_gene: TRBV10-3
j_gene: TRBJ2-3
d_gene: NA
CDR3aa: CAIRLSGDTQYF
CDR3nt: TGTGCCATCAGATTATCAGGTGATACGCAGTATTTT

abundance: NA
v_gene: TRBV5-1
j_gene: TRBJ2-3
d_gene: TRBD1
CDR3aa: CASSDDRVVTDTQYF
CDR3nt: TGCGCCAGCAGCGATGACAGGGTAGTCACAGATACGCAGTATTTT

abundance: NA
v_gene: TRBV7-6
j_gene: TRBJ2-3
d_gene: TRBD2
CDR3aa: CASTPGRRSTDTQYF
CDR3nt: TGTGCCAGCACCCCCGGGAGGAGGAGCACAGATACGCAGTATTTT

abundance: NA
v_gene: TRBV5-1
j_gene: TRBJ1-2
d_gene: NA
CDR3aa: CASSELHREYYTF
CDR3nt: TGCGCCAGCAGCGAGCTGCACAGGGAGTACTACACCTTC

abundance: NA
v_gene: TRBV27
j_gene: TRBJ1-5
d_gene: TRBD1
CDR3aa: CASKPITGDWSNQPQHF
CDR3nt: TGTGCCAGTAAACCAATCACAGGGGATTGGTCCAATCAGCCCCAGCATTTT

abundance: NA
v_gene: TRBV19
j_gene: TRBJ1-4
d_gene: TRBD1
CDR3aa: CASSSGTASRGEKLFF
CDR3nt: TGTGCCAGTAGTTCCGGGACAGCCTCAAGAGGGGAAAAACTGTTTTTT

abundance: NA
v_gene: TRBV6-6
j_gene: TRBJ2-7
d_gene: NA
CDR3aa: CASSYRTDEQYF
CDR3nt: TGTGCCAGCAGTTACCGGACAGACGAGCAGTACTTC

abundance: NA
v_gene: TRBV18
j_gene: TRBJ2-2
d_gene: NA
CDR3aa: CASSSNTGELFF
CDR3nt: TGTGCCAGCTCATCCAACACCGGGGAGCTGTTTTTT

abundance: NA
v_gene: TRBV27
j_gene: TRBJ2-1
d_gene: NA
CDR3aa: CASSSGTVGVGEQFF
CDR3nt: TGTGCCAGCAGTTCTGGGACGGTGGGGGTCGGTGAGCAGTTCTTC

abundance: NA
v_gene: TRBV13
j_gene: TRBJ2-7
d_gene: NA
CDR3aa: CASRGGHEQYF
CDR3nt: TGTGCCAGCAGGGGGGGCCACGAGCAGTACTTC

abundance: NA
v_gene: TRBV7-6
j_gene: TRBJ2-7
d_gene: TRBD1
CDR3aa: CASSPWDRALDEQYF
CDR3nt: TGTGCCAGCAGCCCGTGGGACAGGGCTTTGGACGAGCAGTACTTC

abundance: NA
v_gene: TRBV29-1
j_gene: TRBJ1-5
d_gene: NA
CDR3aa: CSVRGSSNQPQHF
CDR3nt: TGCAGCGTTCGGGGGTCTAGCAATCAGCCCCAGCATTTT

abundance: NA
v_gene: TRBV28
j_gene: TRBJ2-5
d_gene: NA
CDR3aa: CASSFGLAITETQYF
CDR3nt: TGTGCCAGCAGTTTTGGGCTAGCTATCACAGAGACCCAGTACTTC

abundance: NA
v_gene: TRBV27
j_gene: TRBJ2-1
d_gene: TRBD2
CDR3aa: CASSFIFMSGGRNEQFF
CDR3nt: TGTGCCAGCAGTTTTATCTTTATGAGCGGGGGTCGCAATGAGCAGTTCTTC

abundance: once
v_gene: TRBV5-8
j_gene: TRBJ2-1
d_gene: TRBD2
CDR3aa: CASRERGTYNEQFF
CDR3nt: TGTGCCAGCAGAGAGCGGGGGACCTACAATGAGCAGTTCTTC

abundance: NA
v_gene: TRBV6-5
j_gene: TRBJ2-7
d_gene: NA
CDR3aa: CASSSRDIYEQYF
CDR3nt: TGTGCCAGCAGTTCCCGAGACATCTACGAGCAGTACTTC

abundance: NA
v_gene: TRBV10-1
j_gene: TRBJ2-2
d_gene: NA
CDR3aa: CASSESGDTGELFF
CDR3nt: TGCGCCAGCAGTGAGTCTGGGGACACCGGGGAGCTGTTTTTT